One sample yielded the 3 T cell receptor beta chains listed below, sequenced in a study of a mutant IDH1 vaccine in newly diagnosed glioma. Assay used: immunoSEQ multiplex PCR; TCRdb lists only in-frame clones, some missing. This table holds 38,000 or so clones, about four fifths found once. Sample time point: week 23, last vaccination. Topical imiquimod was applied with each vaccine dose, which held 300 ug of mutant IDH1 20-mer peptide. Their recognized antigens are unknown. The source material was PBMCs, sampled from a glioma patient whose treatment included an IDH1 peptide vaccine. The origin of the receptors is a man aged 40-49 years with glioma.

The gene calls are TRBV19 and TRBJ1-1; maybe TRBD1 (6 bases). Germline CDR1 is LNHDA and CDR2 is SQIVND (reference sequence). The V end was cut by 1 base, the J end by 1 base, with 10 bases between. This CDR3 has 15 residues. In DNA, the CDR3 is TGTGCCAGTAGTATAGTTGGGGGGGCGAACACTGAAGCTTTCTTT. Protein product: CASSIVGGANTEAFF.

V and J are TRBV28 and TRBJ2-3, with D possibly TRBD2 on 6 matching bases. From germline, CDR1 is MDHEN and CDR2 SYDVKM. The V gene lost 8 bases and the J gene lost 4 bases, with 13 bases spanning the gap. The CDR3 is made up of 13 amino acids. CDR3 sequence: CASLAGSSDTQYF. The CDR3 DNA sequence: TGTGCCAGCCTCGCGGGATCTTCAGATACGCAGTATTTT.

The chain combines TRBV9 with TRBJ1-6; D is undetermined. Trimming pared 3 bases from V and 10 bases from J, leaving 20 bases between. Germline V lookup: CDR1 SGDLS, CDR2 YYNGEE. CDR3 length: 16 amino acids. Written as DNA, the CDR3 is TGTGCCAGCAGCGAGCCTCAGGCACAGAGAAGATCACCCCTCCACTTT. Protein sequence: CASSEPQAQRRSPLHF.